These 14 T cell receptor beta chains were all obtained from the same sample, sequenced in a study of Graves' ophthalmopathy and Graves' hyperthyroidism. Amplification of the TCR beta CDR3 regions used RNA transcripts (as template). First-round RT-PCR used HTBI primers; second-round multiplex PCR followed. TCRdb re-called the multiplex PCR reads with MiXCR, one entry per CDR3 protein. The table shows around 1,000,000 distinct CDR3 sequences, with 36% occurring only once. Sequencing used peripheral blood or thyroid tissue (not recorded which). The receptor source for this set is an adult man with Graves' hyperthyroidism.

This clonotype appeared a few times. The junction does not match germline at one end; this may be a read error. This chain links TRBV25-1 with TRBJ2-1, with 9 bases that match TRBD2. The germline V gene encodes CDR1 MGHDK and CDR2 SYGVNS. This CDR3 region has 15 residues. CDR3 loop: CASSFSGGSYNEQFF. In nucleotides, the CDR3 is TGCGCCAGCAGTTTTAGCGGGGGCTCCTACAATGAGCAGTTCTTC.

This clonotype has a count of ten or more. The rearrangement uses TRBV15 and TRBJ1-5; D is unclear. CDR1 and CDR2 (germline): LNHNV, YYDKDF (reference sequence). V was cut by 0 bases and J by 5 bases, with 5 bases left in between. This CDR3 has 13 residues. CDR3 sequence reads: CATSRDWDQPQHF. Written as DNA, the CDR3 is TGTGCCACCAGCAGAGATTGGGATCAGCCCCAGCATTTT.

This clonotype was seen a few times. The chain combines TRBV11-2 with TRBJ2-2, with D possibly being TRBD2 (5 bases). The CDR3 runs 12 residues. Germline CDR1 is SGHAT and CDR2 is FQNNGV. V lost 10 bases to trimming and J lost 7 bases, with 13 bases between them. CDR3 amino acids: CATRRVDGELFF. In nucleotides, the CDR3 is TGTGCCACCCGGCGGGTTGACGGGGAGCTGTTTTTT.

The chain is built from TRBV7-2 and TRBJ1-2; D might be TRBD1 (5 bases). CDR1 and CDR2 from the germline V gene are SGHTA and FQGNSA. This CDR3 is built from 16 residues. V was shortened by 5 bases and J by 8 bases, with 24 bases between the two germline ends. CDR3 in amino acids: CASSSLPGGAPDGYTF. The CDR3 nucleotides are TGTGCCAGCAGCAGTCTTCCTGGTGGGGCCCCTGACGGCTACACCTTC.

This clonotype was seen at least ten times. The gene calls are TRBV19 and TRBJ1-5; D gene ambiguous. V lost 0 bases to trimming and J lost 3 bases, with 12 bases between them. Germline V gene lookup returns CDR1 LNHDA and CDR2 SQIVND (reference sequence). The CDR3 spans 16 residues. The CDR3 coding sequence is TGTGCCAGTAGTATAGAAGGGAAGGGAGTCAATCAGCCCCAGCATTTT. It is translated as CASSIEGKGVNQPQHF.

This clonotype turned up a few times. The rearrangement uses TRBV6-5 and TRBJ2-7; 8 bases match TRBD2. The trim removed 5 bases at V and 5 bases at J, leaving 8 bases unmatched. Germline V lookup: CDR1 MNHEY, CDR2 SVGAGI. CDR3 length: 14 residues. The chain's CDR3 is CASSVAGKGNEQYF. In nucleotides, the CDR3 is TGTGCCAGCAGTGTAGCGGGAAAGGGAAACGAGCAGTACTTC.

The V call is TRBV15, the J call TRBJ2-7; the match to TRBD2 covers 8 bases. This CDR3 spans 15 amino acids. The germline gives CDR1 LNHNV, CDR2 YYDKDF (reference sequence). V shed 3 bases, J shed 4 bases, and the junction held 8 bases outside the gene matches. The CDR3 reads CATSSFSGGAYEQYF. The CDR3 DNA follows: TGTGCCACCAGCAGCTTCAGCGGGGGTGCGTACGAGCAGTACTTC.

This clonotype was found a few times. The chain joins TRBV7-2 to TRBJ1-1; weak D call: TRBD1 (6 bases). Trimming took 1 base from V and 1 from J, leaving 22 bases between them. Germline V gene lookup returns CDR1 SGHTA and CDR2 FQGNSA. The CDR3 contains 19 residues. The DNA of the CDR3 is TGTGCCAGCAGCTTAGTCGCGTCGATGGTAGGGGGGGCGAACACTGAAGCTTTCTTT. Translating gives CASSLVASMVGGANTEAFF.

Many counts were recorded for this clonotype. This chain uses TRBV7-2 with TRBJ1-4, with D uncertain. Germline values: CDR1 SGHTA, CDR2 FQGNSA. This CDR3 is 16 amino acids long. The V gene lost 1 base and the J gene lost 5 bases, with 14 bases spanning the gap. CDR3 nucleotides: TGTGCCAGCAGCTTAGGGGTGGGCCTGCTAAATGAAAAACTGTTTTTT. This encodes CASSLGVGLLNEKLFF.

The chain has TRBV10-3 and TRBJ1-5; 7 bases are shared with TRBD1. The trim removed 0 bases at V and 5 bases at J, leaving 7 bases unmatched. This CDR3 has 16 amino acids. Germline loops: CDR1 ENHRY, CDR2 SYGVKD. The CDR3 region is CAISESTGTEHQPQHF. The CDR3 DNA follows: TGTGCCATCAGTGAGTCGACGGGGACAGAGCATCAGCCCCAGCATTTT.

V usage is TRBV9 and J usage is TRBJ2-2; D uncertain. CDR1 SGDLS and CDR2 YYNGEE come from the germline V gene. Trimming removed 4 bases from V and 6 bases from J, with 13 bases in between. CDR3 size: 14 residues. Here the CDR3 reads CASSQGAFAGELFF. DNA for the CDR3: TGTGCCAGCAGCCAAGGCGCGTTCGCCGGGGAGCTGTTTTTT.

This clonotype was seen many times. The V and J genes are TRBV11-2 and TRBJ2-2, with D maybe TRBD2 (6 bases). V was pared by 3 bases and J by 7 bases, with 15 bases between. Looked up from germline, CDR1 is SGHAT and CDR2 is FQNNGV. This CDR3 comprises 15 residues. This CDR3 is CASSFNLGSNGELFF. Here the CDR3 DNA reads TGTGCCAGCAGCTTCAACCTCGGGAGTAACGGGGAGCTGTTTTTT.

In this sample, this clonotype turned up once. The chain is built from TRBV7-2 and TRBJ2-7, with TRBD1 matching 8 bases. The CDR3 is 16 residues long. Germline V CDR1 and CDR2: SGHTA, FQGNSA. Unmatched junction bases numbered 9, after V lost 4 bases and J lost 1 base. Here the CDR3 reads CASSSSQGQDSYEQYF. In DNA, the CDR3 is TGTGCCAGCAGCTCCTCGCAGGGACAGGATTCCTACGAGCAGTACTTC.

V is TRBV29-1 and J is TRBJ1-2, with 10 bases aligning to TRBD1. From germline, CDR1 is SQVTM and CDR2 ANQGSEA. The J segment lost 6 bases and the V segment lost 4 bases, leaving 2 bases of the junction unmatched. This CDR3 comprises 12 residues. The CDR3 is CSVVTGGNGYTF. In DNA form, the CDR3 reads TGCAGCGTTGTGACAGGGGGCAATGGCTACACCTTC.